One TCR beta chain is described in this entry. Its antigen remains unidentified. The method was the immunoSEQ multiplex PCR assay. A mixture of 60 forward primers for TCR Vbeta segments and 13 reverse primers for TCR Jbeta segments was used in the multiplex PCR. Amplification of the CDR3 region of rearranged TCR beta genes was performed with a multiplex PCR assay on genomic DNA. The Illumina HiSeq System was used to sequence the amplified TCR beta libraries as 87-base-pair reads. The original methods were these. A later analysis counted approximately 74 million unique TCR beta chains across the 650 to 700 repertoires, and 9 million to 14 million of these chains were shared by at least two donors. A nearest-neighbor algorithm error-corrected the raw reads and collapsed the reads into unique sequences, merging closely related sequences to remove PCR and sequencing errors. CDR3 sequences were aligned to IMGT reference sequences to assign V, D and J gene segments. For a sequence to be retained, at least a six-nucleotide match to both a V gene segment and a J gene segment was required. A rearrangement was called productive if the CDR3 had no stop codons and remained in frame with V and J, and every other rearrangement was called non-productive. Following IMGT convention, CDR3 was defined as the stretch from the second conserved V-encoded cysteine to the conserved J-encoded phenylalanine. Sequences without an unambiguous match to a single V gene segment were excluded from the earlier analysis of 500 to 700 of the donors. An earlier analysis of several hundred of the donors called V segments functional above 56.7% productive rearrangements and segregating when the between-donor standard deviation exceeded 5%. To diagnose cytomegalovirus status from the catalog of TCR beta chain sequences, a statistical classification framework was built. In a later analysis, TCR nucleotide sequences were compared against IMGT/GENE-DB human TR gene sequences so that V and J genes could be assigned. The TCRdist pipeline was used in a later analysis to assign CDR3 sequences and most-parsimonious VDJ recombination scenarios. In a later analysis, every TCR beta chain was defined by the combination of its CDR3 amino acid sequence and its V-gene family, and reads without a unique V-gene family were dropped. A later analysis removed 550 to 700 highly shared, low-generation-probability nucleotide sequences to deal with suspected cross-contamination and a sequencing artifact. A later analysis calculated a clonal expansion index for each public chain from normalized within-repertoire ranks of inferred template counts. A later analysis computed generation probabilities with a VDJ recombination model fitted to out-of-frame rearrangements, and checked the results against IGoR. In a later analysis, hypergeometric tests were used to score TCR-TCR, TCR-HLA and TCR-CMV co-occurrence, with a repertoire-size bias correction applied to TCR pairs. To estimate false discovery rates, a later analysis permuted the HLA or CMV assignments 20 times. In a later analysis, co-occurring TCRs were grouped with DBSCAN, and TCRdist sequence similarity was added when clustering was performed within HLA-allele-positive subsets. Co-occurrence clustering excluded repertoires with fewer than 30,000 or more than 120,000 public chains, plus five with anomalous nucleotide sharing. This is the immuneACCESS table as TCRdb keeps it, with only in-frame sequences that have V and J called. A part of the clones is gone; compared with another copy, unresolved V genes explain less than half, and the rest is unexplained. The D gene and trimming were derived from the DNA, and the V and J assignments and clone size from that table. The sample's records list 77,000 or so clones. The biggest ten clones account for approximately 4.6% of the sample.

The cohort consisted of 600 or so healthy bone marrow donors. All cohort members were sampled while nominally healthy, although unrecorded immune exposures were likely present. The donor was CMV seronegative and was included in the group of a few hundred seronegative cohort members. Each donor provided a peripheral blood sample, and peripheral blood mononuclear cells were used for TCR beta sequencing. Genomic DNA was extracted from the blood cell samples with the Qiagen DNeasy Blood Extraction Kit. These data come from a study of cytomegalovirus exposure and HLA in healthy donors (dated by TCRdb to the late 2010s). Background for the entire study: In an earlier analysis of approximately 500 of the donors, 250 to 300 Gb of sequence data and 117 million unique TCR beta sequences from about 190 million T cells were reported. An early release that covered 500 to 800 HLA-typed donors contained approximately 300 gigabases of sequencing data and around 85 million unique TCR sequences. Among the roughly 400 genotyped donors, around 79% belonged to the genetic ancestry cluster associated with self-reported Caucasian donors. The aim of the study was to test whether cataloging public T cell receptors could identify signatures of past pathogen exposure. The study profiled the T cell repertoires of more than 500 subjects by immunosequencing and related them to cytomegalovirus serostatus. Along with the approximately 670-subject first cohort, a separate validation cohort of more than 90 different subjects was used. The study combined high-throughput TCR immunosequencing, statistical association of individual TCRs with disease status, and machine learning to predict cytomegalovirus infection status. To study patterns of TCR occurrence, a later analysis re-analyzed previously published TCR beta repertoires from just over 650 donors and added high-resolution HLA genotyping. The later analysis used no new phenotypic data to find candidate immune exposures, relying instead on TCR beta sequences and their occurrence across donors. In an earlier analysis of 587 of the donors, high-throughput TCR beta sequencing was used to judge whether each TCR beta V gene segment behaved as functional or pseudogenic. Alongside the repertoire data, information on donor age, sex, ethnicity and CMV serostatus was compiled. A later genetic analysis used genome-wide SNP genotypes for about 60% of the roughly 700 donors, treating that subset as a discovery cohort. All discovery cohort repertoires had been generated using a single sequencing platform. HLA typing included class I and class II loci at four-digit resolution. The number of donors typed differed by locus, with about 629-640 for A, B, C, DRB1 and DQB1, more than 500 for DQA1, about 610 for DPA1, and approximately 470 for DPB1. Several DR-DQ haplotypes were handled as single units for association and clustering, since linkage in the cohort was strong. On average, roughly 240,000 unique TCR beta nucleotide sequences were sequenced per donor among some 430 genotyped donors of the cohort, with 15% to 20% of those sequences being non-productive. What the authors observed across the whole study: Immune exposure information for the cohort was limited to CMV serostatus. A later analysis reported that several top co-occurrence clusters appeared linked to parvovirus B19, influenza, CMV and Epstein-Barr virus. A later analysis found that most CMV-associated TCR beta chains appeared HLA-restricted, with HLA associations seemingly driven largely by CMV exposure. This cohort had only TCR beta chains sequenced, and the lack of alpha or paired-chain data limited which features could be detected. A group of highly shared sequence variants was considered likely to be a technical artifact of the sequencing pipeline. Across donors, most TCR sequences were observed very rarely, whereas some public TCRs were present in many individuals. When HLA alleles, especially DR and DQ, strongly co-occurred, attributing TCR associations to individual alleles was difficult. In a later analysis, HLA-associated TCR beta chains were found to be more clonally expanded and to have lower generation probabilities than equally common non-associated chains. An earlier analysis of approximately 530 of the donors showed that most TCR beta V segments appeared in productive rearrangements either about 87% or about 30% of the time, which broadly matched IMGT annotations. Linkage disequilibrium might explain the correlated functional status among segregating V segments, but an unknown experimental factor could not be excluded. The classifier was reported to diagnose cytomegalovirus status with high specificity and sensitivity in both the original and validation cohorts. In a later analysis, TCR association rates were found to vary across HLA loci, with the most associated TCRs seen for DRB1 alleles and the fewest for HLA-C alleles. Because HLA typing was missing for some donors at each locus, association tests included only the typed subset. V-gene and J-gene trimming of TCR beta chains was associated with a missense DCLRE1C variant in a later genetic analysis, and the association was replicated in an independent cohort. Sequencing depth was assumed to be roughly uniform across donors in the presence/absence analyses, though that assumption may not hold. Specific HLA alleles were associated with 16,951 TCR beta sequences at a false discovery rate of 0.05 in a later analysis. A further reported finding was that TCR beta sequences accurately predicted the HLA-A and HLA-B alleles for most subjects in the first cohort. The authors suggested that the approach could potentially be generalized to other disease states and immunological phenotypes. The earlier analysis of approximately 540 of the donors excluded about 16 rarely observed V segments, including chromosome 9 orphons, because counts were too low. In the study, approximately 150 TCR beta chains were listed as associated with cytomegalovirus. A few of the identified cytomegalovirus-associated TCR beta chains were confirmed in vitro to be specific for cytomegalovirus antigens. In a later genetic analysis, fewer N-insertions in productive TCRs were reported among donors in an Asian-associated ancestry cluster than the roughly 700-donor mean.

This TCR was recovered from a young man in good health and CMV-seronegative. Sequenced material: PBMCs.

The nucleotides are TGTGCCAGCAGCCAAGGAGTTCGCTCCCTCTACGAGCAGTACTTC. This codes for CASSQGVRSLYEQYF. This sequence uses TRBV4-2 and TRBJ2-7; the D gene lacks a confident call. CDR1 and CDR2 are read off the germline V gene as LGHNA and YNFKEQ. The CDR3 holds 15 amino acids from the cysteine to the phenylalanine. The sequence is cut down to CDR3 DNA, 45 bases in frame from base 1. The junction carries 13 bases between V and J, which are trimmed by 1 base and 3 bases respectively.